The clone carrying this T cell receptor beta chain was seen a few times. Antigen specificity is unknown. Trimming pared 5 bases from V and 7 bases from J, leaving 18 bases between. CDR3 length: 14 amino acids. The germline V gene encodes CDR1 SGHTA and CDR2 FQGNSA. The data were taken from a study of T cell repertoires in cytomegalovirus infection. TCRdb ran MiXCR on the reads and lists one entry per CDR3 protein. The sample yields approximately 390,000 distinct CDR3 sequences, around a third seen once. The chain couples TRBV7-2 to TRBJ2-7; weak D call: TRBD2 (5 bases). This sequence originates from a human donor in good health (CMV status not recorded). Some clones in this sample may be carry-over from other donors' samples. Here the sequenced sample was cultured PBMCs, taken from culture after CMV antigen stimulation. CDR3 coding DNA: TGTGCCAGCAGCGAGCCTTACGGAGGCAGGGAGCAGTACTTC. Translated: CASSEPYGGREQYF. The complete variable domain, with remaining parts taken from reference TRBV7-2 and TRBJ2-7, reads GAGVSQSPSNKVTEKGKDVELRCDPISGHTALYWYRQSLGQGLEFLIYFQGNSAPDKSGLPSDRFSAERTGGSVSTLTIQRTQQEDSAVYLCASSEPYGGREQYFGPGTRLTVT.